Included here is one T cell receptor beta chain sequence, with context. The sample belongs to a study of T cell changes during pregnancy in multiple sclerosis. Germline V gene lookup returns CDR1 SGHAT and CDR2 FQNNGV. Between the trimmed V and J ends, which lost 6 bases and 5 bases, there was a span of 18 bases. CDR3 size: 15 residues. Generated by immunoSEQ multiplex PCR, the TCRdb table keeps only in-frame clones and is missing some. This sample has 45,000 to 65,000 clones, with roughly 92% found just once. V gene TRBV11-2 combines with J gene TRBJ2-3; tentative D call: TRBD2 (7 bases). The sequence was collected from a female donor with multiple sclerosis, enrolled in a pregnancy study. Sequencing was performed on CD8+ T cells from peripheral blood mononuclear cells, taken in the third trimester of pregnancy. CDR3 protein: CASSLRGTILDTQYF. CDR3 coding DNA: TGTGCCAGCAGTCTAAGGGGGACTATACTAGATACGCAGTATTTT.